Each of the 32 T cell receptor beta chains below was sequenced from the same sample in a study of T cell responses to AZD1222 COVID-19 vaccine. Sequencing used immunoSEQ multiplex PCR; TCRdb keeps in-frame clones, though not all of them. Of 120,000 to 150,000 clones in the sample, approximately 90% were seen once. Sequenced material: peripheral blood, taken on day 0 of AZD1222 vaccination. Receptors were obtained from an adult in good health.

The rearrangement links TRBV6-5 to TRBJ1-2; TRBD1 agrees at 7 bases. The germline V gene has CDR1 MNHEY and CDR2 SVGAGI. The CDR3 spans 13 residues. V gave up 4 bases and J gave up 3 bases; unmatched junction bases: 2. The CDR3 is CASSSGQDYGYTF. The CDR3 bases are TGTGCCAGCAGTTCTGGACAGGACTATGGCTACACCTTC.

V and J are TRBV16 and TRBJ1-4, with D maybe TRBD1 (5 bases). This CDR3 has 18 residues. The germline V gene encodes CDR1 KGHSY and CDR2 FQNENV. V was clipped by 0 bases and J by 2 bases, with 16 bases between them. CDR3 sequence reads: CASSQSNRIQATNEKLFF. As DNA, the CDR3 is TGTGCCAGCAGCCAATCCAACAGGATCCAGGCTACTAATGAAAAACTGTTTTTT.

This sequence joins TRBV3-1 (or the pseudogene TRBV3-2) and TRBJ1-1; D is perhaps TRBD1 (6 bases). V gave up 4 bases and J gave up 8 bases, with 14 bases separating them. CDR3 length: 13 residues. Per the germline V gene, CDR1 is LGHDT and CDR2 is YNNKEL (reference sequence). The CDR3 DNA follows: TGTGCCAGCAGCCGCATGGGGGCAGGCGAAGCTTTCTTT. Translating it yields CASSRMGAGEAFF.

CDR3: CATSTRGANTGELFF. CDR3 bases: TGTGCCACCAGTACCCGGGGGGCGAACACCGGGGAGCTGTTTTTT. The chain uses TRBV24-1 and TRBJ2-2, with 7 bases fitting TRBD2. CDR3 length: 15 residues. Germline V gives CDR1 KGHDR, CDR2 SFDVKD. The V segment lost 6 bases and the J segment 0 bases; nucleotides outside the gene matches: 3.

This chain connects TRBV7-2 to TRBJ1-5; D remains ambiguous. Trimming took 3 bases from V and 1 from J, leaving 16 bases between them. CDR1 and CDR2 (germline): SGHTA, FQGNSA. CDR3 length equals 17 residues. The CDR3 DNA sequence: TGTGCCAGCAGCTTGTACCCGACTGGAGCAAGCAATCAGCCCCAGCATTTT. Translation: CASSLYPTGASNQPQHF.

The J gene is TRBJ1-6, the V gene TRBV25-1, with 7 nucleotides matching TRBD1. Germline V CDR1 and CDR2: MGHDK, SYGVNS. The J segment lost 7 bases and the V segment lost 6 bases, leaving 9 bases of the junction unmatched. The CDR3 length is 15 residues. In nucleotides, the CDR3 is TGTGCCAGCAGGACAGGGTCAGGTGGCAATTCACCCCTCCACTTT. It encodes CASRTGSGGNSPLHF.

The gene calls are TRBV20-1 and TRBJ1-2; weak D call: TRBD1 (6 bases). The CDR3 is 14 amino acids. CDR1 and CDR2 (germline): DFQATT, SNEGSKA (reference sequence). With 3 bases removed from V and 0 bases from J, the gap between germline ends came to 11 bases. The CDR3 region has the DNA TGCAGTGCTAGTCTCGCAGGGGCTAACTATGGCTACACCTTC. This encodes CSASLAGANYGYTF.

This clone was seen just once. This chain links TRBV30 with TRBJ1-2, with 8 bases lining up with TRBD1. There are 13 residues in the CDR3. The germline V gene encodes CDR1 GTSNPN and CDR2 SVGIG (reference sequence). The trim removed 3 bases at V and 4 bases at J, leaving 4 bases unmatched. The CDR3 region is CAWSFQGAYGYTF. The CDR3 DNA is TGTGCCTGGAGCTTCCAGGGGGCCTATGGCTACACCTTC.

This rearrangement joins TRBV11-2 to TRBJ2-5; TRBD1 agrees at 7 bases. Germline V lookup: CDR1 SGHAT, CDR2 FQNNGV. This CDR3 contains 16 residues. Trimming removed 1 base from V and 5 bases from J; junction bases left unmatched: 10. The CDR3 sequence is CASSLAAGGHRETQYF. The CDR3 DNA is TGTGCCAGCAGCTTAGCGGCAGGGGGTCACCGCGAGACCCAGTACTTC.

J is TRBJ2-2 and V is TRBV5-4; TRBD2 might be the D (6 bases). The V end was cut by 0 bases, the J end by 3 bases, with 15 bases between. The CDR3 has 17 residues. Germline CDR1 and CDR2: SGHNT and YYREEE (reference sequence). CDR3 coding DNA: TGTGCCAGCAGCTTGGTAGTTAGCGGAGTAGACACCGGGGAGCTGTTTTTT. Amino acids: CASSLVVSGVDTGELFF.

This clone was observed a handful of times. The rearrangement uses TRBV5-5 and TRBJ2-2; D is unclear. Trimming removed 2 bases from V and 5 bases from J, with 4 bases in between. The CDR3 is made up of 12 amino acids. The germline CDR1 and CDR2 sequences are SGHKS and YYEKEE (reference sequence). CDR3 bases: TGTGCCAGCAGCTTCAGAACCGGGGAGCTGTTTTTT. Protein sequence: CASSFRTGELFF.

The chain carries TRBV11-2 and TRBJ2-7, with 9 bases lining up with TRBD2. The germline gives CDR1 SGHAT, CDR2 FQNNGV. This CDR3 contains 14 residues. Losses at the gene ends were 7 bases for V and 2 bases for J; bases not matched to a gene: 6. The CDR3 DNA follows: TGTGCCAGCACCCTGACTAGCGGTGCCTACGAGCAGTACTTC. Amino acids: CASTLTSGAYEQYF.

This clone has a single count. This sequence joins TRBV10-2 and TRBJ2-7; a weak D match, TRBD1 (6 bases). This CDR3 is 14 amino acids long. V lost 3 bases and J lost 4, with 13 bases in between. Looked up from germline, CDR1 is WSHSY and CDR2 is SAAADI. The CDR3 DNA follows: TGCGCCAGCAGTGATGCTGGGGGCGCGTACGAGCAGTACTTC. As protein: CASSDAGGAYEQYF.

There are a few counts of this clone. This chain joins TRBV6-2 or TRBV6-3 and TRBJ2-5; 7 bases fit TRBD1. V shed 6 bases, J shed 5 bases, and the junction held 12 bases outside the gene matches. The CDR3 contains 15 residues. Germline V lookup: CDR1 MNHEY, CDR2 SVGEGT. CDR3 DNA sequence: TGTGCCAGCAGCCCCCGGACAGGTCTCGGTGAGACCCAGTACTTC. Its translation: CASSPRTGLGETQYF.

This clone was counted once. CDR3: CASSADGRRETQYF. CDR3 bases: TGTGCCAGCAGTGCCGACGGTAGGCGAGAGACCCAGTACTTC. The chain uses TRBV9 and TRBJ2-5; no firm D call. The CDR3 is 14 residues long. V was trimmed by 5 bases and J by 4 bases, leaving 15 bases between them. The germline V gene has CDR1 SGDLS and CDR2 YYNGEE.

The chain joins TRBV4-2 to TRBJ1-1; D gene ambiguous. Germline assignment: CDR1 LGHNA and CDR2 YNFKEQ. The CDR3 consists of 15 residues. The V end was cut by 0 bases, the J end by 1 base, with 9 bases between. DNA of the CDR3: TGTGCCAGCAGCCAAGAAGGTATCGGGAACACTGAAGCTTTCTTT. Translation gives CASSQEGIGNTEAFF.

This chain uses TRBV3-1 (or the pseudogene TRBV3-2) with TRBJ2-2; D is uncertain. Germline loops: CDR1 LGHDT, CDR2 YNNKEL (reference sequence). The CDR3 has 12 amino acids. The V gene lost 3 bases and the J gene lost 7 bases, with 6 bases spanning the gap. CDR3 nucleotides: TGTGCCAGCAGCCACACCGACGGGGAGCTGTTTTTT. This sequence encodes CASSHTDGELFF.

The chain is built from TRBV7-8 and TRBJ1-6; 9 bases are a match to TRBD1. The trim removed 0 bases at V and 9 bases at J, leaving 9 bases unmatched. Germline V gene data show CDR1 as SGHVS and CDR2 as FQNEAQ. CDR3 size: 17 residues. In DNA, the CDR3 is TGTGCCAGCAGCTTAGCGGACAGGGGAAGCTCCGGTTCACCCCTCCACTTT. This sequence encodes CASSLADRGSSGSPLHF.

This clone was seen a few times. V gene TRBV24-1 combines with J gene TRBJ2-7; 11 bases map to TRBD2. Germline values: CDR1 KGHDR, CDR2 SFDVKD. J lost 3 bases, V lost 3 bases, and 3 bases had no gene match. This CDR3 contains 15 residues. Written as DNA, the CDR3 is TGTGCCACCAGTGATCCGACTAGCGGGAACTACGAGCAGTACTTC. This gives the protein CATSDPTSGNYEQYF.

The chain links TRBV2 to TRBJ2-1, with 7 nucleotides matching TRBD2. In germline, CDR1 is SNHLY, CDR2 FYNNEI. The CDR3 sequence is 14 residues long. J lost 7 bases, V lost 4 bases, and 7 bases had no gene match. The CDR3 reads CASSASGVRNEQFF. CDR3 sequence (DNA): TGTGCCAGCAGTGCTAGCGGAGTTCGTAATGAGCAGTTCTTC.

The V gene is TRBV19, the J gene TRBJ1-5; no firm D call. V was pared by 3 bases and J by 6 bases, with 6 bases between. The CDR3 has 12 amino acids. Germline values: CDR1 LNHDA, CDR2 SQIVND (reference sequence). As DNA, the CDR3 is TGTGCCAGTAGTATCGGACGTCAGCCCCAGCATTTT. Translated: CASSIGRQPQHF.

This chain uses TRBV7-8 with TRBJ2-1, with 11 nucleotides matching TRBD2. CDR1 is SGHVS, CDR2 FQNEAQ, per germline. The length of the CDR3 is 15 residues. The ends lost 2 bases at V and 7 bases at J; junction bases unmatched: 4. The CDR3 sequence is CASSLSTSGSNEQFF. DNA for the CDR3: TGTGCCAGCAGCTTATCAACTAGCGGGAGTAATGAGCAGTTCTTC.

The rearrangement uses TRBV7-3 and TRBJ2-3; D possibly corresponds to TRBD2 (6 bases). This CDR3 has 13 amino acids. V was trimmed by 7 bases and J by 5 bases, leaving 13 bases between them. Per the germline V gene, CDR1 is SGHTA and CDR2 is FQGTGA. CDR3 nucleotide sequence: TGTGCCAGCAATAAAGGTAGCGGAGATACGCAGTATTTT. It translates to CASNKGSGDTQYF.

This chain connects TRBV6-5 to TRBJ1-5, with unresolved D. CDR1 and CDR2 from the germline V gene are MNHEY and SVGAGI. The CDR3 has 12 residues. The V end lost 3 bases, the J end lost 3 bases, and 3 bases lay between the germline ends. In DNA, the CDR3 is TGTGCCAGCAGTTATACCAATCAGCCCCAGCATTTT. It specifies CASSYTNQPQHF.

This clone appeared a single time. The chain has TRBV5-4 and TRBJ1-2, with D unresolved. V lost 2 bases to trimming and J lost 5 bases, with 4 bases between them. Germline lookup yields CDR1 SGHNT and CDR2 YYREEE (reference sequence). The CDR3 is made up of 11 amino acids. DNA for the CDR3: TGTGCCAGCAGCTTACATTATGGCTACACCTTC. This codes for CASSLHYGYTF.

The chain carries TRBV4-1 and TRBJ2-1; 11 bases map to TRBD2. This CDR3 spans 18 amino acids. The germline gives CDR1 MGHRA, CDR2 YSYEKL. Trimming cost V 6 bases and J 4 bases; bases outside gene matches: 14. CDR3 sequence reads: CASRPTSGREPFYNEQFF. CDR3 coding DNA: TGCGCCAGCAGACCCACTAGCGGGAGAGAACCCTTTTACAATGAGCAGTTCTTC.

CDR3 loop: CASSTSRDEQFF. CDR3 sequence (DNA): TGTGCCAGCAGTACTAGTCGGGATGAGCAGTTCTTC. The chain links TRBV28 to TRBJ2-1; D might be TRBD2 (5 bases). The length of the CDR3 is 12 residues. Germline assignment: CDR1 MDHEN and CDR2 SYDVKM. Trimming took 5 bases from V and 8 from J, leaving 10 bases between them.

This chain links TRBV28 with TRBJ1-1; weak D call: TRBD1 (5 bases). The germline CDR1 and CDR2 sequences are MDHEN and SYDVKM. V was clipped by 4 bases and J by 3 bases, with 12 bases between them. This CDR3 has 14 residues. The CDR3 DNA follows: TGTGCCAGCAGTTCTTCAGGGACGGACACTGAAGCTTTCTTT. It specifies CASSSSGTDTEAFF.

CDR3: CASSLNVRDDYGYTF. CDR3 DNA: TGTGCCAGCAGTTTAAATGTGAGGGATGACTATGGCTACACCTTC. The chain is built from TRBV28 and TRBJ1-2; D remains unclear. Germline V gives CDR1 MDHEN, CDR2 SYDVKM. The CDR3 totals 15 residues. V was clipped by 2 bases and J by 3 bases, with 13 bases between them.

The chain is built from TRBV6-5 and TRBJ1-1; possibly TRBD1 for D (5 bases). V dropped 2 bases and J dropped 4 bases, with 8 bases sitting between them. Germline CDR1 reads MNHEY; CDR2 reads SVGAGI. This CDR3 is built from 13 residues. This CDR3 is CASSYSGGTEAFF. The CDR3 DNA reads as TGTGCCAGCAGTTACAGCGGGGGCACTGAAGCTTTCTTT.

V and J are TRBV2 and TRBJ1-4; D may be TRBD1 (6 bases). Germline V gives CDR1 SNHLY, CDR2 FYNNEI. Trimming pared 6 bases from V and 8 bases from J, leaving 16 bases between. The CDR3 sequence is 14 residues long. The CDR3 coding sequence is TGTGCCAGCAGCTATAGACAGGCACGGGAAAAACTGTTTTTT. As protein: CASSYRQAREKLFF.

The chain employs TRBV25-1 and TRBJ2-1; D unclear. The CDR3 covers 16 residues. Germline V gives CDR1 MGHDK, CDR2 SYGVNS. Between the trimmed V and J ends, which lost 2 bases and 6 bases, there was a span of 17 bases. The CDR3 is CASSEGSREALNEQFF. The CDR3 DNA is TGTGCCAGCAGTGAAGGGTCTAGAGAGGCCCTCAATGAGCAGTTCTTC.